These 32 T cell receptor beta chains originate from one sample sequenced in a study of OX40 agonist ivuxolimab in advanced cancers. TCRdb's table, derived via immunoSEQ multiplex PCR, lists solely in-frame clones and lacks some. The data show roughly 92,000 clones, roughly nine tenths seen once. The sequencing used CD4+ or CD8+ T cells sorted from blood, collected in a trial of the OX40 agonist ivuxolimab. The source is an adult with an advanced solid tumor such as melanoma, head and neck, liver or kidney cancer.

The chain employs TRBV19 and TRBJ1-2; 8 bases agree with TRBD1. Trimming removed 2 bases from V and 4 bases from J; junction bases left unmatched: 12. In germline, CDR1 is LNHDA, CDR2 SQIVND (reference sequence). The CDR3 covers 17 residues. The CDR3 is CASSIRTDRAYLYGYTF. The CDR3 coding sequence is TGTGCCAGTAGTATAAGGACGGACAGGGCCTACCTCTATGGCTACACCTTC.

The chain has TRBV6-4 and TRBJ1-2; 7 bases map to TRBD1. CDR1 and CDR2 (germline): MRHNA, SNTAGT. V dropped 0 bases and J dropped 6; count of bases not matched to a gene: 7. The CDR3 runs to 15 residues. The CDR3, as DNA: TGTGCCAGCAGTGACTCGTTTACAGGGGTGGATGGCTACACCTTC. It is translated as CASSDSFTGVDGYTF.

In this sample, this clone turned up once. This chain connects TRBV6-6 to TRBJ2-3; D perhaps matches TRBD1 (5 bases). The CDR3 is 14 amino acids. Between the trimmed V and J ends, which lost 2 bases and 2 bases, there was a span of 8 bases. Per germline, CDR1 MNHNY and CDR2 SVGAGI (reference sequence). CDR3 coding DNA: TGTGCCAGCAGTTACGGGGCGGACACAGATACGCAGTATTTT. It is translated as CASSYGADTDTQYF.

The J gene is TRBJ2-7, the V gene TRBV7-9, with 8 nucleotides matching TRBD1. Germline CDR1 reads SEHNR; CDR2 reads FQNEAQ (reference sequence). The CDR3 is made up of 13 amino acids. V lost 8 bases, J lost 1 base, and 4 bases stayed unmatched. The CDR3 loop reads CASYRGDSYEQYF. The CDR3 DNA reads as TGTGCCAGCTACAGGGGGGATTCCTACGAGCAGTACTTC.

The chain is built from TRBV28 and TRBJ1-1; 7 bases line up with TRBD1. V shed 2 bases, J shed 4 bases, and the junction held 7 bases outside the gene matches. The CDR3 is 15 residues long. Per the germline V gene, CDR1 is MDHEN and CDR2 is SYDVKM. The CDR3 region is CASSLVGGMGTEAFF. CDR3 DNA sequence: TGTGCCAGCAGTTTAGTAGGGGGCATGGGCACTGAAGCTTTCTTT.

The genes are TRBV4-2 and TRBJ1-5; D remains ambiguous. The CDR3 has 13 residues. The ends were cut back, 4 bases at V and 8 bases at J, with 12 bases in the middle. Germline V gene lookup returns CDR1 LGHNA and CDR2 YNFKEQ. CDR3 sequence: CASSLSPVKPQHF. The DNA of the CDR3 is TGTGCCAGCAGCCTAAGCCCCGTCAAGCCCCAGCATTTT.

Only a few counts were recorded for this clone. The chain employs TRBV5-1 and TRBJ1-1, with D perhaps TRBD1 (5 bases). Germline CDR1 SGHRS, CDR2 YFSETQ. The V end was cut by 0 bases, the J end by 1 base, with 7 bases between. The CDR3 totals 14 residues. Here the CDR3 reads CASSLGGGNTEAFF. Here the CDR3 DNA reads TGCGCCAGCAGCTTGGGCGGGGGGAACACTGAAGCTTTCTTT.

The chain employs TRBV7-2 and TRBJ1-1, with TRBD1 matching over 8 bases. The V gene's germline CDR1 is SGHTA and CDR2 FQGNSA. The CDR3 is 18 residues long. Trimming took 3 bases from V and 0 from J; bases not matched to a gene: 12. In DNA form, the CDR3 reads TGTGCCAGCAGCTTCCCCGTGGACAGGGCAAATTTGAACACTGAAGCTTTCTTT. Its translation: CASSFPVDRANLNTEAFF.

J is TRBJ2-7 and V is TRBV6-5; 7 bases agree with TRBD1. Germline CDR1 reads MNHEY; CDR2 reads SVGAGI. There are 14 residues in the CDR3. V gave up 5 bases and J gave up 7 bases; unmatched junction bases: 11. The CDR3 DNA sequence: TGTGCCAGCAGTACATTCTCCGGGACAGAGGAGCAGTACTTC. Its translation: CASSTFSGTEEQYF.

The chain has TRBV9 and TRBJ2-7; TRBD1 matches 7 bases. V was clipped by 0 bases and J by 2 bases; unmatched bases: 5. This CDR3 is built from 15 residues. CDR1 is SGDLS and CDR2 is YYNGEE in the germline V gene. The CDR3 loop reads CASSVGVGQTYEQYF. CDR3 nucleotides: TGTGCCAGCAGCGTAGGAGTGGGACAGACCTACGAGCAGTACTTC. The full variable domain, with the rest looked up from reference TRBV9 and TRBJ2-7, is DSGVTQTPKHLITATGQRVTLRCSPRSGDLSVYWYQQSLDQGLQFLIQYYNGEERAKGNILERFSAQQFPDLHSELNLSSLELGDSALYFCASSVGVGQTYEQYFGPGTRLTVT.

This clone has only one observation. This chain uses TRBV19 with TRBJ1-4, with D possibly TRBD1 on 5 matching bases. V lost 6 bases and J 0 bases, leaving 11 bases between the germline ends. There are 15 residues in the CDR3. In germline, CDR1 is LNHDA, CDR2 SQIVND (reference sequence). As DNA, the CDR3 is TGTGCCAGTAGGCGAGGGGCACCAACTAATGAAAAACTGTTTTTT. Amino acid sequence: CASRRGAPTNEKLFF.

The gene calls are TRBV6-5 and TRBJ2-3; 7 positions agree with TRBD2. The germline CDR1 and CDR2 sequences are MNHEY and SVGAGI. V lost 3 bases and J lost 1; bases outside the gene matches: 4. CDR3 length: 15 amino acids. The CDR3 sequence is CASSYKRDRTDTQYF. CDR3 nucleotides: TGTGCCAGCAGTTATAAGCGGGACCGCACAGATACGCAGTATTTT.

This chain links TRBV5-1 with TRBJ2-7; 9 bases align to TRBD1. Trimming took 2 bases from V and 7 from J; bases not matched to a gene: 7. The CDR3 loop spans 14 amino acids. CDR1 and CDR2 (germline): SGHRS, YFSETQ. The CDR3 DNA reads as TGCGCCAGCAGCTTCCGGGACAGGGAGCGGGAGCAGTACTTC. It encodes CASSFRDREREQYF.

J is TRBJ2-3 and V is TRBV19; the match to TRBD2 covers 11 bases. The germline V gene has CDR1 LNHDA and CDR2 SQIVND (reference sequence). This CDR3 is built from 15 residues. V lost 6 bases to trimming and J lost 3 bases; unmatched junction nucleotides: 5. The DNA of the CDR3 is TGTGCCAGTAGCAAACTAGCGGGAGTAACAGATACGCAGTATTTT. Its translation: CASSKLAGVTDTQYF.

The rearrangement uses TRBV6-5 and TRBJ2-1; 9 nucleotides line up with TRBD2. Unmatched junction bases numbered 5, after V lost 5 bases and J lost 6 bases. Germline CDR1 is MNHEY and CDR2 is SVGAGI. This CDR3 has 14 residues. CDR3 DNA: TGTGCCAGCAGTCTTAGCGGGAGAAGCAATGAGCAGTTCTTC. This codes for CASSLSGRSNEQFF.

The chain employs TRBV6-4 and TRBJ1-2; 7 nucleotides agree with TRBD1. Germline values: CDR1 MRHNA, CDR2 SNTAGT. The CDR3 is 15 residues long. J lost 4 bases, V lost 6 bases, and 11 bases had no gene match. The CDR3 here is CASRGQAGWTYGYTF. In nucleotides, the CDR3 is TGTGCCAGCAGAGGACAGGCCGGGTGGACCTATGGCTACACCTTC.

The genes are TRBV4-2 and TRBJ1-2, with D perhaps matching TRBD1 (5 bases). The V and J ends lost 0 bases and 4 bases respectively, with 21 bases between them. The CDR3 has 18 amino acids. In germline, CDR1 is LGHNA, CDR2 YNFKEQ. CDR3 amino acids: CASSQELRRGSQSYGYTF. In DNA, the CDR3 is TGTGCCAGCAGCCAAGAACTCCGCCGGGGCAGCCAATCCTATGGCTACACCTTC.

The rearrangement links TRBV2 to TRBJ2-5; D gene uncertain. Germline-derived CDR1 and CDR2 are SNHLY and FYNNEI. The V end was cut by 3 bases, the J end by 5 bases, with 13 bases between. There are 14 residues in the CDR3. CDR3 DNA: TGTGCCAGCAGTGAGCTAGGGAATAGGGAGACCCAGTACTTC. This encodes CASSELGNRETQYF.

The chain has TRBV6-5 and TRBJ1-2, with D hard to call. The ends were cut back, 4 bases at V and 5 bases at J, with 14 bases in the middle. CDR1 and CDR2 (germline): MNHEY, SVGAGI. This CDR3 contains 14 residues. The CDR3: CASSLGRRAYGYTF. The CDR3, as DNA: TGTGCCAGCAGTTTAGGACGCCGGGCTTATGGCTACACCTTC.

This sequence joins TRBV5-4 and TRBJ2-3; D is possibly TRBD2 (6 bases). Germline CDR1 and CDR2: SGHNT and YYREEE (reference sequence). The CDR3 is 15 amino acids. V gave up 4 bases and J gave up 2 bases, with 14 bases separating them. The CDR3: CASSLPAGNTDTQYF. The DNA for the CDR3 is TGTGCCAGCAGCCTTCCGGCGGGGAACACAGATACGCAGTATTTT. Supplemented by reference TRBV5-4 and TRBJ2-3, the full variable domain reads ETGVTQSPTHLIKTRGQQVTLRCSSQSGHNTVSWYQQALGQGPQFIFQYYREEENGRGNFPPRFSGLQFPNYSSELNVNALELDDSALYLCASSLPAGNTDTQYFGPGTRLTVL.

The chain recombines TRBV9 with TRBJ2-5, with a weak D call TRBD2 (6 bases). The CDR3 extends over 14 amino acids. Germline V lookup: CDR1 SGDLS, CDR2 YYNGEE. Trimming took off 3 bases at V and 5 bases at J, with 14 bases between the two ends. CDR3: CASSATTLAETQYF. CDR3 bases: TGTGCCAGCAGCGCGACAACCCTAGCGGAGACCCAGTACTTC.

The rearrangement uses TRBV30 and TRBJ2-2, with D perhaps TRBD1 (6 bases). The CDR3 spans 14 residues. The germline V and J ends were trimmed by 2 bases and 4 bases, with 11 bases remaining between them. Germline V lookup: CDR1 GTSNPN, CDR2 SVGIG (reference sequence). The CDR3 region is CAWSWTVSTGELFF. The CDR3 DNA reads TGTGCCTGGAGTTGGACAGTTTCCACCGGGGAGCTGTTTTTT.

This clone is a singleton in its sample. The J gene is TRBJ2-3, the V gene TRBV7-3; 8 bases agree with TRBD1. Unmatched junction bases numbered 8, after V lost 4 bases and J lost 2 bases. CDR3 length: 16 amino acids. Germline CDR1 reads SGHTA; CDR2 reads FQGTGA. The DNA for the CDR3 is TGTGCCAGCAGCTCCCCGACAGGGGCGTCCACAGATACGCAGTATTTT. It codes for CASSSPTGASTDTQYF.

The sample holds a few counts of this clone. The chain joins TRBV7-9 to TRBJ2-7; D is perhaps TRBD1 (6 bases). The ends were cut back, 5 bases at V and 2 bases at J, with 10 bases in the middle. CDR1 SEHNR and CDR2 FQNEAQ come from the germline V gene (reference sequence). The CDR3 sequence is 13 residues long. CDR3 residues: CASSMDRPYEQYF. The CDR3, as DNA: TGTGCCAGCAGCATGGACAGACCCTACGAGCAGTACTTC.

V is TRBV6-6 and J is TRBJ2-6, with D maybe TRBD1 (5 bases). V was cut by 0 bases and J by 15 bases, with 15 bases left in between. Germline CDR1 reads MNHNY; CDR2 reads SVGAGI (reference sequence). This CDR3 has 14 residues. This chain's CDR3 is CASSYSLGQGDLTF. The CDR3 nucleotides are TGTGCCAGCAGTTACTCGTTGGGGCAGGGCGACCTGACTTTC.

The rearrangement joins TRBV27 to TRBJ2-2, with 14 bases fitting TRBD2. The CDR3 spans 15 residues. Germline CDR1 is MNHEY and CDR2 is SMNVEV (reference sequence). The ends lost 5 bases at V and 9 bases at J; junction bases unmatched: 5. CDR3 DNA sequence: TGTGCCAGCAGTCCGGGGACTAGCGGGAGCCGGGAGCTGTTTTTT. This sequence encodes CASSPGTSGSRELFF.

The chain carries TRBV14 and TRBJ2-2, with 7 nucleotides matching TRBD2. The CDR3 extends over 15 amino acids. Germline CDR1 SGHDN, CDR2 FVKESK. After removal of 0 bases from V and 5 bases from J, the junction contained 3 bases not matched to a gene. This CDR3 reads CASSQDTGGTGELFF. Written as DNA, the CDR3 is TGTGCCAGCAGCCAAGATACGGGAGGTACCGGGGAGCTGTTTTTT.

The chain links TRBV19 to TRBJ1-5; D is unclear. Trimming stripped 3 bases from V and 3 bases from J, with 9 bases between. CDR1 is LNHDA, CDR2 SQIVND, per germline (reference sequence). The CDR3 spans 14 residues. DNA for the CDR3: TGTGCCAGTAGTATTGCGGAAATCAATCAGCCCCAGCATTTT. Translated: CASSIAEINQPQHF.

This clone has only one observation. CDR3 sequence reads: CAISESGDEQFF. The CDR3 region has the DNA TGTGCCATCAGTGAGTCGGGGGATGAGCAGTTCTTC. This chain links TRBV10-3 with TRBJ2-1; D may match TRBD1 or TRBD2 (5 bases each). Trimming removed 0 bases at V and 8 bases at J, with 5 bases between. Germline CDR1 and CDR2: ENHRY and SYGVKD. The CDR3 spans 12 residues.

The chain combines TRBV7-9 with TRBJ1-4; no firm D call. The ends were cut back, 2 bases at V and 5 bases at J, with 9 bases in the middle. The CDR3 runs to 14 residues. Germline V gives CDR1 SEHNR, CDR2 FQNEAQ (reference sequence). CDR3 nucleotides: TGTGCCAGCAGCTTAATACAGCGGAATGAAAAACTGTTTTTT. The encoded protein is CASSLIQRNEKLFF.

The J gene is TRBJ1-6, the V gene TRBV28, with 7 positions matching TRBD1. The CDR3 contains 15 residues. With 6 bases clipped from V and 7 bases from J, the junction kept 9 bases outside the gene matches. Germline V gene sequence: CDR1 MDHEN, CDR2 SYDVKM. The DNA for the CDR3 is TGTGCCAGCAGGACTCAGGGACAGAGAAATTCACCCCTCCACTTT. It yields the protein CASRTQGQRNSPLHF.

V is TRBV5-1 and J is TRBJ2-5; no clear D. With 4 bases removed from V and 2 bases from J, the gap between germline ends came to 15 bases. Germline CDR1 reads SGHRS; CDR2 reads YFSETQ. The CDR3 consists of 15 residues. The DNA for the CDR3 is TGCGCCAGCAGCCCAGGACGCCAAGGGCAAGAGACCCAGTACTTC. This translates into CASSPGRQGQETQYF.